These 13 T cell receptor beta chains originate from one sample sequenced in a study of OX40 agonist ivuxolimab in advanced cancers. The receptor library was made with the immunoSEQ multiplex PCR assay. TCRdb took this table from immuneACCESS and kept in-frame rearrangements with V and J called. Such tables lack part of the clones; where checked against another copy, unresolved V genes explain under half of the gap, and the rest is unexplained. Counted in this sample were some 20,000 clones; 90% to 95% of them appeared once. Clones ranked in the top ten supply about three fifths of the sample. The sequences come from CD4+ or CD8+ T cells sorted from blood, collected in a trial of the OX40 agonist ivuxolimab. The receptors were sampled from an adult with an advanced solid tumor such as melanoma, head and neck, liver or kidney cancer.

Points on this clone: One end of the junction is discordant with germline, which a read error may explain. The chain employs TRBV6-1 and TRBJ1-6, with D perhaps matching TRBD1 (5 bases). The CDR3 has 13 residues. Per germline, CDR1 MNHNS and CDR2 SASEGT. CDR3 coding DNA: TGTGCCAGCGGTGAAGGGGTGAATTCACCCCTCCACTTT. Residues: CASGEGVNSPLHF.

The chain combines TRBV4-1 with TRBJ1-2, with 9 bases aligning to TRBD1. The V segment lost 0 bases and the J segment 7 bases; nucleotides outside the gene matches: 9. The germline V gene has CDR1 MGHRA and CDR2 YSYEKL. The CDR3 runs to 16 residues. The CDR3: CASSQDALDRGRGYTF. The CDR3 DNA reads as TGCGCCAGCAGCCAAGATGCCCTGGACAGGGGACGTGGCTACACCTTC.

This chain joins TRBV4-2 and TRBJ2-3; D unresolved. The CDR3 covers 13 residues. V was pared by 0 bases and J by 8 bases, with 9 bases between. Germline V CDR1 and CDR2: LGHNA, YNFKEQ. The CDR3 bases are TGTGCCAGCAGCCAAGATAGTCAGAGTACGCAGTATTTT. Amino acids: CASSQDSQSTQYF.

The J gene is TRBJ2-1, the V gene TRBV19; 9 bases agree with TRBD2. With V trimmed by 3 bases and J by 8 bases, 8 bases remained unmatched. This CDR3 has 15 amino acids. Germline CDR1 LNHDA, CDR2 SQIVND (reference sequence). In DNA form, the CDR3 reads TGTGCCAGTAGTATTGTGATAGCGGGGGCCGATGAGCAGTTCTTC. Residues: CASSIVIAGADEQFF.

The chain links TRBV5-1 to TRBJ2-3; TRBD2 aligns across 13 bases. V was clipped by 5 bases and J by 4 bases; unmatched bases: 4. CDR1 SGHRS and CDR2 YFSETQ come from the germline V gene. The CDR3 contains 15 residues. The CDR3 coding sequence is TGCGCCAGCAGGGGGACTAGCGGGGTGGCAGATACGCAGTATTTT. Protein sequence: CASRGTSGVADTQYF.

V usage is TRBV5-8 and J usage is TRBJ2-7; TRBD1 aligns across 12 bases. The trim removed 2 bases at V and 5 bases at J, leaving 5 bases unmatched. The germline V gene encodes CDR1 SGHTS and CDR2 YDEGEE. This CDR3 is 15 amino acids long. DNA of the CDR3: TGTGCCAGCAGCTTTCCGGGACAGGGGGCCCACGAGCAGTACTTC. It specifies CASSFPGQGAHEQYF.

This chain uses TRBV14 with TRBJ2-2; D not resolved. Germline assignment: CDR1 SGHDN and CDR2 FVKESK. This CDR3 has 13 residues. Trimming took off 1 base at V and 5 bases at J, with 5 bases between the two ends. CDR3 sequence: CASSQVMTGELFF. The CDR3 DNA sequence: TGTGCCAGCAGCCAAGTAATGACCGGGGAGCTGTTTTTT.

V is TRBV7-8 and J is TRBJ1-1; D is unclear. The CDR3 is 15 residues long. Germline V gene lookup returns CDR1 SGHVS and CDR2 FQNEAQ. The V and J ends lost 5 bases and 4 bases respectively, with 17 bases between them. The CDR3 spells CASSPHGPMGTEAFF. The CDR3 DNA sequence: TGTGCCAGCAGCCCCCACGGACCCATGGGCACTGAAGCTTTCTTT. The full variable domain, with the rest looked up from reference TRBV7-8 and TRBJ1-1, is GAGVSQSPRYKVAKRGQDVALRCDPISGHVSLFWYQQALGQGPEFLTYFQNEAQLDKSGLPSDRFFAERPEGSVSTLKIQRTQQEDSAVYLCASSPHGPMGTEAFFGQGTRLTVV.

The chain uses TRBV5-1 and TRBJ2-7; a possible D gene is TRBD2 (6 bases). The CDR3 runs to 14 residues. Trimming shortened V by 2 bases and J by 0 bases, and 9 bases separated the two germline ends. Looked up from germline, CDR1 is SGHRS and CDR2 is YFSETQ. The CDR3 coding sequence is TGCGCCAGCAGCTTTGGGGGGTCCTCCTACGAGCAGTACTTC. Translating gives CASSFGGSSYEQYF. Supplemented by reference TRBV5-1 and TRBJ2-7, the full variable domain reads KAGVTQTPRYLIKTRGQQVTLSCSPISGHRSVSWYQQTPGQGLQFLFEYFSETQRNKGNFPGRFSGRQFSNSRSEMNVSTLELGDSALYLCASSFGGSSYEQYFGPGTRLTVT.

V gene TRBV10-2 combines with J gene TRBJ2-7, with D unresolved. The V gene's germline CDR1 is WSHSY and CDR2 SAAADI. Trimming removed 2 bases at V and 2 bases at J, with 7 bases between. The CDR3 length is 13 residues. The CDR3 here is CASSEGSAYEQYF. Here the CDR3 DNA reads TGCGCCAGCAGTGAGGGCAGCGCCTACGAGCAGTACTTC.

The chain is built from TRBV7-9 and TRBJ2-5; a possible D gene is TRBD1 (5 bases). This CDR3 is 15 amino acids long. Germline-derived CDR1 and CDR2 are SEHNR and FQNEAQ (reference sequence). V was shortened by 0 bases and J by 2 bases, with 10 bases between the two germline ends. CDR3 in amino acids: CASSLAQGLQETQYF. The CDR3 DNA is TGTGCCAGCAGCTTAGCGCAGGGCTTACAAGAGACCCAGTACTTC.

This sequence joins TRBV30 and TRBJ1-4, with 9 positions matching TRBD1. Germline CDR1 and CDR2: GTSNPN and SVGIG (reference sequence). CDR3 length: 13 amino acids. V lost 4 bases and J lost 8; bases outside the gene matches: 5. The CDR3 DNA is TGTGCCTGGAACAGGGGGCAGGGAGAAAAACTGTTTTTT. Its protein product is CAWNRGQGEKLFF.

This chain joins TRBV4-2 and TRBJ1-2; 11 bases agree with TRBD1. Trimming at V came to 1 base and at J to 8 bases, leaving 6 bases not matched to a gene. This CDR3 spans 15 amino acids. Germline loops: CDR1 LGHNA, CDR2 YNFKEQ. The CDR3 here is CASSQGTGGLSGYTF. CDR3 coding DNA: TGTGCCAGCAGCCAAGGGACAGGGGGCCTTAGCGGCTACACCTTC.